Listed below are T cell receptor beta chains from one sample, sequenced in a study of blood T cell repertoires in COVID-19. Profiling relied on immunoSEQ multiplex PCR, and the TCRdb table lists in-frame clones only, not all of them. This table holds fewer than 150,000 clones, roughly 80% found once. Sequencing used peripheral blood. The receptors stem from a woman aged 50 to 65 with acute or convalescent COVID-19. Each CDR3 is given with its conserved first and last residue. Fields, in order: clone size, V gene, J gene, D gene, CDR3 DNA, CDR3 protein. D genes are given only for firm matches. Size is omitted from some rows. Given values are once, few, many or a class for expanded clones.

NA	TRBV18	TRBJ1-2	NA	TGTGCCAGCTCACCTAGGAGTGGCTATGGCTACACCTTC	CASSPRSGYGYTF
NA	TRBV23-1	TRBJ2-7	NA	TGCGCCAGCAGTCGCCCGGTCCCTACCCACGAGCAGTACTTC	CASSRPVPTHEQYF
NA	TRBV30	TRBJ1-1	NA	TGTGCCTGGAGTGCCTCTGACCGGGACTCTCGTGAAGCTTTCTTT	CAWSASDRDSREAFF
NA	TRBV6-4	TRBJ2-2	TRBD1	TGTGCCAGCCAACTAAACAGGGGAAACACCGGGGAGCTGTTTTTT	CASQLNRGNTGELFF
NA	TRBV9	TRBJ2-2	TRBD1	TGTGCCAGCAGCGTTTGGGGACAGGGCAACACCGGGGAGCTGTTTTTT	CASSVWGQGNTGELFF
NA	TRBV5-1	TRBJ1-1	TRBD1	TGCGCCAGCAGCTTGGTGGGGGGAATCCGGGACAGGGATAAGATAACTGAAGCTTTCTTT	CASSLVGGIRDRDKITEAFF
NA	TRBV9	TRBJ2-7	NA	TGTGCCAGCAGCGTCGCTACCGGGAGCTACGAGCAGTACTTC	CASSVATGSYEQYF
NA	TRBV2	TRBJ1-4	TRBD1	TGTGCCAGCAGGGGGGGACAGCACCCTCACTACTATGAAAAACTGTTTTTT	CASRGGQHPHYYEKLFF
NA	TRBV6-2/TRBV6-3	TRBJ2-7	TRBD1	TGTGCCAGCAGTTACTCGTACAGGGGATCCTACGAGCAGTACTTC	CASSYSYRGSYEQYF
NA	TRBV28	TRBJ1-2	TRBD1	TGTGCCAGTAGCACGGAACAGGGGGCGTTCGGCTACACCTTC	CASSTEQGAFGYTF
NA	TRBV6-1	TRBJ1-4	NA	TGTGCCAGCAGTGAAGCTGGTCACAGGCAGAATGAAAAACTGTTTTTT	CASSEAGHRQNEKLFF
few	TRBV7-7	TRBJ2-5	TRBD2	TGTGCCAGCAGCGGCAGCGGGGGGGATGAGACCCAGTACTTC	CASSGSGGDETQYF
NA	TRBV3-1/TRBV3-2	TRBJ2-3	TRBD2	TGTGCCAGCAGCGTAATGGGACTAGTTTTGGATACGCAGTATTTT	CASSVMGLVLDTQYF
NA	TRBV5-8	TRBJ1-2	TRBD1	TGTGCCAGCAGCCCCCGGGACAGGGGATATGGCTACACCTTC	CASSPRDRGYGYTF
NA	TRBV29-1	TRBJ2-3	TRBD2	TGCAGCGTGACGCGACGGGCGGGGGGCGGCGATACGCAGTATTTT	CSVTRRAGGGDTQYF
NA	TRBV28	TRBJ2-1	TRBD1	TGTGCCAGCAGTAAGACAGGGTTGAATGAGCAGTTCTTC	CASSKTGLNEQFF
NA	TRBV7-8	TRBJ1-2	TRBD1	TGTGCCAGCAGCCCGACGGACAGGGGGCGAGCTAACTATGGCTACACCTTC	CASSPTDRGRANYGYTF
NA	TRBV10-1	TRBJ2-4	NA	TGCGCCAGCAGCGGGTCGGTGGAGGCCAAAAACATTCAGTACTTC	CASSGSVEAKNIQYF
few	TRBV5-1	TRBJ2-3	NA	TGCGCCAGCAGCTTGGGGCGGGGGCGAGGCACAGATACGCAGTATTTT	CASSLGRGRGTDTQYF
NA	TRBV30	TRBJ2-7	NA	TGTGCCTGGAGTGTTCCCGCAGGCTCCTACGAGCAGTACTTC	CAWSVPAGSYEQYF
NA	TRBV6-5	TRBJ1-1	NA	TGTGCCAGCACCCAACAGGGCTCTGAAGCTTTCTTT	CASTQQGSEAFF
NA	TRBV7-8	TRBJ2-1	TRBD2	TGTGCCAGCAGCCGAACTAGCGGGGGGCAACTCTACAATGAGCAGTTCTTC	CASSRTSGGQLYNEQFF
NA	TRBV11-2	TRBJ2-3	TRBD1	TGTGCCAGCAGCGGGACAGGGTCGGTTCCATCGCAGTATTTT	CASSGTGSVPSQYF
NA	TRBV4-2	TRBJ1-4	TRBD1	TGTGCCAGCAGCCAAGAGAGTCATCAGCCCAGGGGGCCCAGGGGGAATGAAAAACTGTTTTTT	CASSQESHQPRGPRGNEKLFF
NA	TRBV19	TRBJ1-2	TRBD1	TGTGCCACAGACCCGGGACAGGGTGGATATGGCTACACCTTC	CATDPGQGGYGYTF
NA	TRBV5-5	TRBJ1-1	NA	TGTGCCAGCAGCTTACTACAGGGAGCTGAAGCTTTCTTT	CASSLLQGAEAFF
NA	TRBV27	TRBJ2-7	NA	TGTGCCAGCGGGAACAGGCTATTCGACGAGCAGTACTTC	CASGNRLFDEQYF
NA	TRBV6-5	TRBJ2-5	NA	TGTGCCAGCAGTCCCAGCAAGGGGGTAGGAGAGACCCAGTACTTC	CASSPSKGVGETQYF
NA	TRBV2	TRBJ2-7	TRBD1	TGTGCCAGCAGGGGGGCAGGGGGCCACCCCGAGCAGTACTTC	CASRGAGGHPEQYF
NA	TRBV5-1	TRBJ1-2	NA	TGCGCCAGCCGCTCTTCCAGGGAAAGCTATGGCTACACCTTC	CASRSSRESYGYTF
NA	TRBV6-1	TRBJ1-3	NA	TGTGCCAGCAGTGAGCCGGGGGTAAACACCATATATTTT	CASSEPGVNTIYF
NA	TRBV3-1/TRBV3-2	TRBJ2-1	TRBD2	TGTGCCAGCAGCCAAGTGTGGCCTAGCGGGGACAGCTACAATGAGCAGTTCTTC	CASSQVWPSGDSYNEQFF
NA	TRBV24-1	TRBJ1-1	NA	TGTGCCACCAGTGATTCCGACAGGCCAACTGAAGCTTTCTTT	CATSDSDRPTEAFF
NA	TRBV27	TRBJ2-5	TRBD1	TGTGCCAGCAGGAGGACAGGGACGGAGACCCAGTACTTC	CASRRTGTETQYF
NA	TRBV18	TRBJ1-4	TRBD1	TGTGCCAGCTCAGAGGACAGGGTGTTGGAACTGTTTTTT	CASSEDRVLELFF
NA	TRBV7-6	TRBJ2-3	TRBD1	TGTGCCAGCAGCCAGATGACAGGGGGAGTAGATACGCAGTATTTT	CASSQMTGGVDTQYF
once	TRBV28	TRBJ1-5	NA	TGTGCCAGCAGGCGAGATACAGGGTTAGGAAATCAGCCCCAGCATTTT	CASRRDTGLGNQPQHF
NA	TRBV4-1	TRBJ1-1	TRBD1	TGCGCCAGCAGCCAAGTCTCGAGGACAGGCACCACCATGAACACTGAAGCTTTCTTT	CASSQVSRTGTTMNTEAFF
NA	TRBV18	TRBJ1-2	TRBD1	TGTGCCAGCTCACCCGGACAGGGGCTTGTCTATGGCTACACCTTC	CASSPGQGLVYGYTF
NA	TRBV5-5	TRBJ2-1	TRBD2	TGTGCCAGCAGCTTGGAATCTTGGGACTACTCGAATGAGCAGTTCTTC	CASSLESWDYSNEQFF